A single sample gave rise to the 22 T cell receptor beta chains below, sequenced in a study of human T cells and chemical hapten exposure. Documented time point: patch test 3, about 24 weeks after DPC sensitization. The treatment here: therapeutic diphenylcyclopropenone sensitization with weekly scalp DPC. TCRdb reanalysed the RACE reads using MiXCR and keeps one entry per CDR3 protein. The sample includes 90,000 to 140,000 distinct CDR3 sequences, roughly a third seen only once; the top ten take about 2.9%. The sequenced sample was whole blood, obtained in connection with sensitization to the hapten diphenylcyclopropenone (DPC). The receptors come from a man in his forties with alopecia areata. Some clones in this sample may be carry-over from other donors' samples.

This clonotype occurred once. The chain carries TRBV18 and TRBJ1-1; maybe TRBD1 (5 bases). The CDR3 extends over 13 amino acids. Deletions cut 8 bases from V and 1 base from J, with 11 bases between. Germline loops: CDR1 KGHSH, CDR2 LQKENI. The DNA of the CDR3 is TGTGCCAGCACACAGGACCCGAACACTGAAGCTTTCTTT. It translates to CASTQDPNTEAFF.

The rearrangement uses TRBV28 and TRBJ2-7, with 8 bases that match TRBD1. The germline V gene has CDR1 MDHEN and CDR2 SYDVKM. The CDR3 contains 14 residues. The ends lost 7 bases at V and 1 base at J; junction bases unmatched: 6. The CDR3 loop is CASTQGDRSYEQYF. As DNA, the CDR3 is TGTGCCAGCACCCAGGGGGACAGGTCCTACGAGCAGTACTTC. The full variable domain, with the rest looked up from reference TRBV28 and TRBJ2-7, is DVKVTQSSRYLVKRTGEKVFLECVQDMDHENMFWYRQDPGLGLRLIYFSYDVKMKEKGDIPEGYSVSREKKERFSLILESASTNQTSMYLCASTQGDRSYEQYFGPGTRLTVT.

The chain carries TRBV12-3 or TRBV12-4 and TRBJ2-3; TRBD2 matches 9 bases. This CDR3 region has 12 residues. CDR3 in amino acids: CDFSGRTNTQYF. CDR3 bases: TGTGACTTTAGCGGGAGAACGAATACGCAGTATTTT.

The DNA for the CDR3 is TGTGCCAGCAGCATAACCGGGACAGGGGGGCATGGCTACACCTTC. Protein product: CASSITGTGGHGYTF. The rearrangement uses TRBV9 and TRBJ1-2, with 11 bases fitting TRBD1. The junction had 8 bases not matched to a gene; V was cut back by 4 bases and J by 6 bases. CDR1 is SGDLS, CDR2 YYNGEE, per germline. The CDR3 sequence is 15 residues long.

The CDR3 reads CSAARGEAFF. CDR3 sequence (DNA): TGCAGCGCCGCAAGGGGGGAGGCTTTCTTT. The rearrangement joins TRBV29-1 to TRBJ1-1; D perhaps matches TRBD1 (6 bases). Per germline, CDR1 SQVTM and CDR2 ANQGSEA. This CDR3 region has 10 residues. The germline V and J ends were trimmed by 7 bases and 11 bases, with 14 bases remaining between them. The variable domain in full, with the rest retrieved from reference TRBV29-1 and TRBJ1-1, is SAVISQKPSRDICQRGTSLTIQCQVDSQVTMMFWYRQQPGQSLTLIATANQGSEATYESGFVIDKFPISRPNLTFSTLTVSNMSPEDSSIYLCSAARGEAFFGQGTRLTVV.

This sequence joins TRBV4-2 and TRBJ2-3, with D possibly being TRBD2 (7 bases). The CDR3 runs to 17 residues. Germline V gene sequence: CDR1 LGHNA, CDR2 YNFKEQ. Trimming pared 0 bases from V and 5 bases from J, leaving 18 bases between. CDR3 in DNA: TGTGCCAGCAGCCAAGAAAAGGGGGAGGGCCGTGGAGATACGCAGTATTTT. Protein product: CASSQEKGEGRGDTQYF.

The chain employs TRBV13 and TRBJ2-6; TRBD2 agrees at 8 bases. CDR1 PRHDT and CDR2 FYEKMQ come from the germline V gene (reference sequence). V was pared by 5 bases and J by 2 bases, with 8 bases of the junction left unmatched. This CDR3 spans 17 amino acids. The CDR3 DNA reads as TGTGCCAGCAGCAAGAAAGCGGGGGCGCCTGGGGCCAACGTCCTGACTTTC. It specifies CASSKKAGAPGANVLTF.

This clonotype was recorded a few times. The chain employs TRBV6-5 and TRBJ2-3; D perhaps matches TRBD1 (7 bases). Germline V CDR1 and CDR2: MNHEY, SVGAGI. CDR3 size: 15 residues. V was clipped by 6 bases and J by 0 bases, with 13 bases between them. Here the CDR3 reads CASRRQGGSTDTQYF. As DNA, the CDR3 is TGTGCCAGCAGAAGACAGGGAGGAAGCACAGATACGCAGTATTTT.

The CDR3 sequence: CASSLVHSIGNTIYF. The CDR3, as DNA: TGTGCCAGCAGTTTAGTTCACAGTATAGGAAACACCATATATTTT. This chain links TRBV28 with TRBJ1-3; no firm D call. The CDR3 consists of 15 residues. CDR1 MDHEN and CDR2 SYDVKM come from the germline V gene. V was shortened by 2 bases and J by 4 bases, with 12 bases between the two germline ends.

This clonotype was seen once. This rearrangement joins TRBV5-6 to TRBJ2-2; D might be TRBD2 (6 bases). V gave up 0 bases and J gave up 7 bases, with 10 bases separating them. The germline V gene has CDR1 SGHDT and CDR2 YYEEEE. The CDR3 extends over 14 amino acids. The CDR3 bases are TGTGCCAGCAGCTTGGGACTAGAGGGCGGGGAGCTGTTTTTT. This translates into CASSLGLEGGELFF.

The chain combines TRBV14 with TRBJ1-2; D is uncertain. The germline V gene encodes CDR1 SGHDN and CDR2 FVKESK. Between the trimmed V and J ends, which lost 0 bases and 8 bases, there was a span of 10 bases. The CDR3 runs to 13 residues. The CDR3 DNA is TGTGCCAGCAGCCAAGAGTTGGACCGAGGCTACACCTTC. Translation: CASSQELDRGYTF. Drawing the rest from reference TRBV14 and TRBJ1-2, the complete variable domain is EAGVTQFPSHSVIEKGQTVTLRCDPISGHDNLYWYRRVMGKEIKFLLHFVKESKQDESGMPNNRFLAERTGGTYSTLKVQPAELEDSGVYFCASSQELDRGYTFGSGTRLTVV.

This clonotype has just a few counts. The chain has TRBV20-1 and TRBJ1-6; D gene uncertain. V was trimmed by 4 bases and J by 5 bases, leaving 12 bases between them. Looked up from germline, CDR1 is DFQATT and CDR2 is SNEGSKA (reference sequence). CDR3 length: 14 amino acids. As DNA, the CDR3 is TGCAGTGCTATCGGACTTTCCAATAATTCACCCCTCCACTTT. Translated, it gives CSAIGLSNNSPLHF.

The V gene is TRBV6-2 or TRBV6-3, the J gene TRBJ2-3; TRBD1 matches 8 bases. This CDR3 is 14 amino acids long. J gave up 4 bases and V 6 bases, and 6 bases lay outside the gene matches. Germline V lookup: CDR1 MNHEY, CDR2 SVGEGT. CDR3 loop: CASRYTGGPDTQYF. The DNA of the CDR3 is TGTGCCAGCAGATATACAGGGGGGCCAGATACGCAGTATTTT.

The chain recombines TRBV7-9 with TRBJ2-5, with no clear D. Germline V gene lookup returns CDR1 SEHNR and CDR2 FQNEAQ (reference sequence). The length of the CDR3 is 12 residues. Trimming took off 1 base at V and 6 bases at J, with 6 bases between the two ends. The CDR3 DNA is TGTGCCAGCAGCTTAGTTGGTCAGACCCAGTACTTC. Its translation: CASSLVGQTQYF. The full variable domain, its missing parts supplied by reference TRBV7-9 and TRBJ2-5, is DTGVSQNPRHKITKRGQNVTFRCDPISEHNRLYWYRQTLGQGPEFLTYFQNEAQLEKSRLLSDRFSAERPKGSFSTLEIQRTEQGDSAMYLCASSLVGQTQYFGPGTRLLVL.

CDR3 sequence reads: CASSLEASGKYEQYF. As DNA, the CDR3 is TGCGCCAGCAGCTTGGAGGCTAGCGGGAAGTACGAGCAGTACTTC. This chain joins TRBV5-1 and TRBJ2-7; the match to TRBD2 covers 9 bases. J gave up 4 bases and V 0 bases, and 5 bases lay outside the gene matches. This CDR3 has 15 residues. CDR1 is SGHRS and CDR2 is YFSETQ in the germline V gene.

The CDR3 DNA reads as TGCAGCGTTGTGCACGACTATGGCTACACCTTC. This encodes CSVVHDYGYTF. This chain connects TRBV29-1 to TRBJ1-2; D gene unclear. Germline V CDR1 and CDR2: SQVTM, ANQGSEA. Trimming left V 4 bases short and J 3 bases short, with 6 bases between. This CDR3 contains 11 residues. The entire variable domain, with the rest obtained from reference TRBV29-1 and TRBJ1-2, is as follows: SAVISQKPSRDICQRGTSLTIQCQVDSQVTMMFWYRQQPGQSLTLIATANQGSEATYESGFVIDKFPISRPNLTFSTLTVSNMSPEDSSIYLCSVVHDYGYTFGSGTRLTVV.

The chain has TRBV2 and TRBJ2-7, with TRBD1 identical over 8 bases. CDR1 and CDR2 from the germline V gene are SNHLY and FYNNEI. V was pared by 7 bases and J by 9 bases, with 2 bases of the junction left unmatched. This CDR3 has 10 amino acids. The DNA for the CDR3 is TGTGCCAGCAAGGGACAGGTGCAGTACGTC. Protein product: CASKGQVQYV.

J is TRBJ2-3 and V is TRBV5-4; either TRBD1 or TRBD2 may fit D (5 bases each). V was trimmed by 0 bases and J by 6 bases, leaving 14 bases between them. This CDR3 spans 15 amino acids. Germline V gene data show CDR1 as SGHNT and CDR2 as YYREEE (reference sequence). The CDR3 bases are TGTGCCAGCAGCTTGGACCCCATTGGGACCGATACGCAGTATTTT. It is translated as CASSLDPIGTDTQYF. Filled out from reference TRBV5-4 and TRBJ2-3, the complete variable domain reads ETGVTQSPTHLIKTRGQQVTLRCSSQSGHNTVSWYQQALGQGPQFIFQYYREEENGRGNFPPRFSGLQFPNYSSELNVNALELDDSALYLCASSLDPIGTDTQYFGPGTRLTVL.

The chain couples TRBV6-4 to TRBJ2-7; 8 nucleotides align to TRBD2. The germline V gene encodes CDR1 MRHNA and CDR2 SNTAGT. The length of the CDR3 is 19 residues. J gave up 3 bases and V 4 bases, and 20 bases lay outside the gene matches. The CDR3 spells CASSGLRLDFREGYYEQYF. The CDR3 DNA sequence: TGTGCCAGCAGTGGGTTACGACTAGATTTCCGGGAGGGCTACTACGAGCAGTACTTC.

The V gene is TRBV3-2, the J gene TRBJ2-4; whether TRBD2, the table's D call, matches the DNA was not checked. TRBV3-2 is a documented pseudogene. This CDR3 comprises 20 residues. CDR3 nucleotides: TGTGCCAGCAGTTCCCGGGGACTAGCGGGAGTTGACCTGGCCAAAAACATTCAGTACTTC. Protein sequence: CASSSRGLAGVDLAKNIQYF.

Here the CDR3 DNA reads TGCAGCGCGACTAGCGGTTTTTACACCGGGGAGCTGTTTTTT. Translation gives CSATSGFYTGELFF. This chain joins TRBV29-1 and TRBJ2-2, with 9 positions matching TRBD2. This CDR3 comprises 14 residues. Looked up from germline, CDR1 is SQVTM and CDR2 is ANQGSEA. The ends lost 7 bases at V and 3 bases at J; junction bases unmatched: 6.

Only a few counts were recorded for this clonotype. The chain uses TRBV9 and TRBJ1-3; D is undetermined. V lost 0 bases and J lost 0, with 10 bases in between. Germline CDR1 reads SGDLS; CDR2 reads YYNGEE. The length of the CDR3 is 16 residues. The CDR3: CASSVGASGSGNTIYF. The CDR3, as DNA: TGTGCCAGCAGCGTAGGTGCCTCCGGCTCTGGAAACACCATATATTTT.